Given below is one T cell receptor beta chain in context. What it binds is unknown. Only in-frame clones appear in the TCRdb table, and some are missing; sequencing was by immunoSEQ multiplex PCR. The table has hundreds of thousands of clones, approximately 97% seen once. This record belongs to a study of shared clonotypes between healthy human individuals. Overall study context: Aged between 18 and 49, the donors were a couple of women and a few men.

CDR1 is GTSNPN, CDR2 SVGIG, per germline (reference sequence). V shed 4 bases, J shed 1 base, and the junction held 1 base outside the gene matches. This CDR3 is built from 14 residues. Whole-study results and caveats: Shared clonotypes across all four donors exceeded non-shared ones in generation probability. Read depth was anticipated to influence clonotype sharing among donors.

Naive CD8 cells comprised CD45RO-negative, CCR7-positively selected cells, excluding terminally differentiated effector memory CD45RA+ cells. The V call is TRBV30, the J call TRBJ2-1, with 10 nucleotides matching TRBD2. The sequencing input was naive CD8+ T cells sorted from blood. The TCR originated in a man aged 25 to 45 in good health. CDR3: CAWTSGSSYNEQFF. The DNA for the CDR3 is TGTGCCTGGACTAGCGGGAGTTCCTACAATGAGCAGTTCTTC.